This TCR beta chain is drawn from a study of T cell changes during pregnancy in multiple sclerosis. This clone was detected once. Produced via immunoSEQ multiplex PCR; TCRdb's table is partial and in-frame only. The data show 45,000 to 70,000 clones, with about 94% seen just once and less than 3.5% held by the top ten. The CDR3 is 17 residues long. The V end was cut by 5 bases, the J end by 2 bases, with 20 bases between. CDR1 and CDR2 (germline): SGDLS, YYNGEE. This chain links TRBV9 with TRBJ2-1, with D possibly matching TRBD2 (5 bases). This sample comprised peripheral blood, obtained in the third trimester of pregnancy. The sequence was collected from a female donor in good health, enrolled as a control in a pregnancy study. The CDR3 sequence: CASSFDTGFSTYNEQFF. In DNA form, the CDR3 reads TGTGCCAGCAGTTTCGACACGGGGTTTTCCACCTACAATGAGCAGTTCTTC.